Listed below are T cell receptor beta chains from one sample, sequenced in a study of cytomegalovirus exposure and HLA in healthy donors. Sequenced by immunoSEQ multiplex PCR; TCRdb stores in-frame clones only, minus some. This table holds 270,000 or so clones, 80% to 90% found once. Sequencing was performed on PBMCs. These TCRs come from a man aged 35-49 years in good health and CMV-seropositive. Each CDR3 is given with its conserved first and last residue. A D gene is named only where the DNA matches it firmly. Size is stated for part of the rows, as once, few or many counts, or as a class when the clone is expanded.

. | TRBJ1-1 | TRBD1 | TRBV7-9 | CASHTGGTEAFF | TGTGCCAGCCATACAGGGGGCACTGAAGCTTTCTTT
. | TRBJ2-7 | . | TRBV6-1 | CASSEAMRQFYEQYF | TGTGCCAGCAGTGAAGCAATGAGACAGTTCTACGAGCAGTACTTC
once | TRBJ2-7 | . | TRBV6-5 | CASSQTRTYEQYF | TGTGCCAGCAGCCAGACAAGAACCTACGAGCAGTACTTC
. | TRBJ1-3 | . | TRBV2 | CASSENREQAGNTIYF | TGTGCCAGCAGTGAGAACAGGGAACAGGCTGGAAACACCATATATTTT
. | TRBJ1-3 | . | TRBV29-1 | CSVEGISSGNTIYF | TGCAGCGTTGAAGGCATTAGCTCTGGAAACACCATATATTTT
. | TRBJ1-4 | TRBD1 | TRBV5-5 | CASSRRDRADSNEKLFF | TGTGCCAGCAGCCGAAGGGACAGGGCGGATTCTAATGAAAAACTGTTTTTT
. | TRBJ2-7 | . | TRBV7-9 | CASSPGRDFSAEQYF | TGTGCCAGCAGCCCGGGTCGGGACTTTTCCGCCGAGCAGTACTTC
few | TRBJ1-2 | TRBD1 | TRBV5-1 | CASSPGTVYGYTF | TGCGCCAGCAGCCCCGGGACAGTCTATGGCTACACCTTC
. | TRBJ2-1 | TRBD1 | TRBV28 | CATADRDWDDEQFF | TGTGCCACCGCCGACAGGGATTGGGACGATGAGCAGTTCTTC
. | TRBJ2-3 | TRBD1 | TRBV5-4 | CASSGRDRGDTQYF | TGTGCCAGCAGCGGCCGGGACAGGGGAGATACGCAGTATTTT
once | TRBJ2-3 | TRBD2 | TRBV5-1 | CASSPGNSGRTDTQYF | TGCGCCAGCTCACCTGGAAATAGCGGGAGAACAGATACGCAGTATTTT
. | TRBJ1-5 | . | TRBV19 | CASSILNQPQHF | TGTGCCAGTAGTATACTGAATCAGCCCCAGCATTTT
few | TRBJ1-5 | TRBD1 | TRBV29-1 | CSATGTGLDQPQHF | TGCAGCGCGACCGGGACAGGGTTGGACCAGCCCCAGCATTTT
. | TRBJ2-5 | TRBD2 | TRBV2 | CASSELDERDGKTQYF | TGTGCCAGCAGTGAACTGGATGAGCGGGACGGAAAGACCCAGTACTTC
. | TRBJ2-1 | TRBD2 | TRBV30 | CAWSVSLAGDGNEQFF | TGTGCCTGGAGTGTATCACTAGCGGGAGATGGTAATGAGCAGTTCTTC
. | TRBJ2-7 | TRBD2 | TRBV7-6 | CASSLGGSTYEQYF | TGTGCCAGCAGCTTGGGCGGGAGTACATACGAGCAGTACTTC
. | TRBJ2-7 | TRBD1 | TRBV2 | CASKSTGQGTHEQYF | TGTGCCAGCAAAAGCACCGGACAGGGTACCCACGAGCAGTACTTC
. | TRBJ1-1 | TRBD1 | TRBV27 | CASSSRQGSLTEAFF | TGTGCCAGCAGCTCTAGACAGGGGAGTTTGACTGAAGCTTTCTTT
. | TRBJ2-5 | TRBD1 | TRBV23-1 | CASSQRDRGNSETQYF | TGCGCCAGCAGTCAAAGGGACAGGGGAAATTCGGAGACCCAGTACTTC
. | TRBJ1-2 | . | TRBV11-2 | CASSLGGKNIGYTF | TGTGCCAGCAGCTTAGGCGGGAAGAACATTGGCTACACCTTC
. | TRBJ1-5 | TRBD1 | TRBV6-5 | CASSDDRVLNQPQHF | TGTGCCAGCAGCGATGACAGGGTTTTGAATCAGCCCCAGCATTTT
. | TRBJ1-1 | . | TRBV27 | CASSSRGLLPNTEAFF | TGTGCCAGCAGTTCCAGGGGCCTACTACCGAACACTGAAGCTTTCTTT
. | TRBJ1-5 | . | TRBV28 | CASRQGGGDQPQHF | TGTGCCAGCAGGCAGGGTGGTGGGGATCAGCCCCAGCATTTT
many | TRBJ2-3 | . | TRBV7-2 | CASSVRQGRNTQYF | TGTGCCAGCAGCGTGAGGCAGGGGCGGAATACGCAGTATTTT
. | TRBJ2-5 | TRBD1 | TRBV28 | CASSYKTGSEAQYF | TGTGCCAGCAGCTACAAGACAGGGAGTGAGGCCCAGTACTTC
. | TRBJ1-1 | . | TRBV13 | CASSFFSTGMNTEAFF | TGTGCCAGCAGCTTCTTCTCGACAGGTATGAACACTGAAGCTTTCTTT
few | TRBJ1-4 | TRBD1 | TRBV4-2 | CASSQDPGQGSEKLFF | TGTGCCAGCAGCCAAGATCCTGGACAGGGTAGTGAAAAACTGTTTTTT
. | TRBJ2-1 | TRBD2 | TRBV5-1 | CASSPVVAGPYNEQFF | TGCGCCAGCAGCCCGGTGGTAGCGGGCCCCTACAATGAGCAGTTCTTC
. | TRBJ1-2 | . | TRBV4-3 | CASSQDGGGFNGYTF | TGCGCCAGCAGCCAAGATGGGGGAGGGTTTAATGGCTACACCTTC
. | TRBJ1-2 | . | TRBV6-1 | CASSALKTGTYGYTF | TGTGCCAGCAGTGCACTAAAGACAGGAACCTATGGCTACACCTTC
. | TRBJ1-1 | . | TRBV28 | CASSSPQVKAEAFF | TGTGCCAGCAGTTCCCCTCAGGTTAAGGCTGAAGCTTTCTTT
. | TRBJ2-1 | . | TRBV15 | CATSSTRVGYNEQFF | TGTGCCACCAGCAGTACTAGGGTGGGGTACAATGAGCAGTTCTTC
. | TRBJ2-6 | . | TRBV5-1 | CASSLDRYSGANVLTF | TGCGCCAGCAGCTTGGACAGGTACTCTGGGGCCAACGTCCTGACTTTC
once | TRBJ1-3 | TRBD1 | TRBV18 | CASSEDRSGNTIYF | TGTGCCAGCTCAGAGGACAGGTCTGGAAACACCATATATTTT
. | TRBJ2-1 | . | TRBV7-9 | CSSSSPRLGGSYNEQFF | TGTTCCAGCAGTTCTCCCCGACTTGGTGGATCCTACAATGAGCAGTTCTTC
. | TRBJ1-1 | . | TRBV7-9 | CASSLMNTEAFF | TGTGCCAGCAGCCTAATGAACACTGAAGCTTTCTTT
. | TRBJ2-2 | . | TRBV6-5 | CASSPTQNTGELFF | TGTGCCAGCAGCCCTACCCAAAACACCGGGGAGCTGTTTTTT
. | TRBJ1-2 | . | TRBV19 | CASSIVLAGPYGYTF | TGTGCCAGTAGTATAGTTTTGGCAGGGCCCTATGGCTACACCTTC
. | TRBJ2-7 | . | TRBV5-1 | CASSWTAVGSYEQYF | TGCGCCAGCAGCTGGACAGCGGTGGGCTCCTACGAGCAGTACTTC
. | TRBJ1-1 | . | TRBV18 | CASSPPGGEAFF | TGTGCCAGCTCACCACCGGGAGGTGAAGCTTTCTTT
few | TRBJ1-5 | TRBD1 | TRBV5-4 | CASSDGGGVGNQPQHF | TGTGCCAGCAGCGATGGAGGGGGCGTGGGCAATCAGCCCCAGCATTTT
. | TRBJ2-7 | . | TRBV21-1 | CASSEASGSSYEQYF | TGTGCCAGCAGCGAAGCTAGCGGGAGCTCCTACGAGCAGTACTTC